The sequence of this T cell receptor (beta chain) was determined in a study of blood T cell repertoires in COVID-19. Overall study context: Samples taken during acute and convalescent COVID-19 were collected in the United States, Italy and Spain. The analysed material was cDNA or gDNA that came from T cells, B-cell-depleted T cells, or PBMCs.

This clone was counted a few times. V lost 1 base, J lost 6 bases, and 10 bases lay in between. From germline, CDR1 is SGHVS and CDR2 FNYEAQ. The length of the CDR3 is 14 residues. Source study methods: The authors estimated nucleated cell counts from reference gene primer amplification. The table came from immunoSEQ multiplex PCR; TCRdb's copy has only in-frame clones and leaves some out. The D gene and trimming were derived from the DNA, and the V and J assignments and clone size from that table. The table has 100,000 to 120,000 clones, 65% to 80% seen once; the top ten hold 6.5% to 8.5%. The sequenced sample was peripheral blood. This TCR derives from a woman aged 60-75 years with acute or convalescent COVID-19. The rearrangement links TRBV7-6 to TRBJ1-5, with TRBD1 as a possible D gene (5 bases). CDR3 protein: CASSLETGAQPQHF. CDR3 DNA: TGTGCCAGCAGCTTAGAAACAGGCGCTCAGCCCCAGCATTTT.